This is a list of T cell receptor beta chains from one sample in a study of blood T cell repertoires in COVID-19. Method: immunoSEQ multiplex PCR; TCRdb's copy keeps in-frame clones and lacks some. In the table there are over 250,000 clones, roughly 90% of which are singletons. Source material: PBMCs or T cells enriched from blood (not recorded which). The receptor set was obtained from a woman between 18 and 29 years old who had recovered from COVID-19. Each CDR3 is given with its conserved first and last residue. The D gene is left open where the match is weak. Clone size is stated in some rows and not others, as once, few, many or a class when expanded.

j_gene	d_gene	abundance	v_gene	CDR3aa	CDR3nt
TRBJ1-2	-	-	TRBV6-5	CASSYSISGGRYGYTF	TGTGCCAGCAGTTACTCGATTAGCGGGGGCCGGTATGGCTACACCTTC
TRBJ1-1	-	-	TRBV19	CASSSRVNTEAFF	TGTGCCAGTAGTAGCAGGGTGAACACTGAAGCTTTCTTT
TRBJ2-4	-	-	TRBV4-3	CASSQGGAKNIQYF	TGCGCCAGCAGCCAAGGAGGAGCCAAAAACATTCAGTACTTC
TRBJ2-7	-	-	TRBV4-3	CASSQDRLGLYEQYF	TGCGCCAGCAGCCAAGATCGTCTAGGATTATACGAGCAGTACTTC
TRBJ1-2	-	-	TRBV29-1	CSVGELKGGGAYGYTF	TGCAGCGTTGGGGAGCTTAAGGGCGGGGGAGCCTATGGCTACACCTTC
TRBJ2-3	-	-	TRBV7-3	CASSKTPLVMGTDTQYF	TGTGCCAGCAGCAAAACGCCCCTAGTTATGGGTACAGATACGCAGTATTTT
TRBJ2-1	-	few	TRBV28	CASSFMSLEQFF	TGTGCCAGCAGTTTTATGAGCCTTGAGCAGTTCTTC
TRBJ2-7	-	-	TRBV3-1/TRBV3-2	CASSQERGNYEQYF	TGTGCCAGCAGCCAAGAGCGCGGGAACTACGAGCAGTACTTC
TRBJ2-1	TRBD2	-	TRBV4-3	CASSQDRTSGGIYNEQFF	TGCGCCAGCAGCCAAGACCGGACTAGCGGGGGGATATACAATGAGCAGTTCTTC
TRBJ2-3	TRBD2	-	TRBV5-1	CASSLATSVVDTQYF	TGCGCCAGCAGCTTGGCGACTAGCGTCGTAGATACGCAGTATTTT
TRBJ1-1	TRBD1	once	TRBV13	CASSLDNRGEAFF	TGTGCCAGCAGCTTAGACAACAGGGGAGAAGCTTTCTTT
TRBJ2-5	-	-	TRBV9	CASSAPDGKETQYF	TGTGCCAGCAGCGCCCCAGACGGGAAAGAGACCCAGTACTTC
TRBJ1-5	-	-	TRBV6-1	CASSELAARSHYSNQPQHF	TGTGCCAGCAGTGAACTGGCCGCCCGAAGCCACTATAGCAATCAGCCCCAGCATTTT
TRBJ2-5	TRBD1	-	TRBV19	CASSIGDRGERYF	TGTGCCAGTAGTATAGGTGACAGGGGAGAAAGGTACTTC
TRBJ2-2	TRBD2	-	TRBV11-2	CASSQIGGDTGELFF	TGTGCCAGCAGCCAGATTGGGGGGGACACCGGGGAGCTGTTTTTT
TRBJ1-1	-	-	TRBV19	CASHNYRAEAFF	TGTGCCAGTCATAATTACAGGGCTGAAGCTTTCTTT
TRBJ1-3	-	-	TRBV11-2	CASSSSLPGNTIYF	TGTGCCAGCAGCTCCTCTCTACCTGGAAACACCATATATTTT
TRBJ2-5	-	once	TRBV14	CASSQGEQETQYF	TGTGCCAGCAGCCAAGGGGAGCAAGAGACCCAGTACTTC